The sequence of this TCR beta chain was determined in a study of beta chain features in type 1 diabetes. This clone was counted a few times. As yet, its antigen is unknown. The ends lost 3 bases at V and 7 bases at J; junction bases unmatched: 5. Germline assignment: CDR1 SEHNR and CDR2 FQNEAQ (reference sequence). The CDR3 runs 14 residues. The entirety of the isolated RNA underwent reverse transcription, so expressed TCRB transcripts were sequenced. The repertoire was sequenced with immunoSEQ multiplex PCR; TCRdb's copy has only in-frame clones and lacks some. The sample shows more than 300,000 clones, roughly 12% of them seen only once. Study-level results: People with Type 1 diabetes carried modestly yet significantly shorter TCRB CDR3s in all four CD4+ subsets.

Sequencing used naive CD4+ T cells from blood. The chain links TRBV7-9 to TRBJ1-5, with TRBD1 identical over 8 bases. This receptor was obtained from a woman aged 18-29 years with type 1 diabetes. CDR3 in amino acids: CASSFGQGRQPQHF. The CDR3 DNA reads as TGTGCCAGCAGCTTCGGACAGGGCCGGCAGCCCCAGCATTTT.